The entry below gives a single TCR beta chain sequence along with its context. cDNA came from roughly 0.47 to 1 ug RNA primed by random hexamers. TCRdb redid the calling of the immunoSEQ multiplex PCR reads with MiXCR, one entry per CDR3 protein. The sample has around 190,000 distinct CDR3 sequences, 94% seen once; the top ten hold 0.1% to 0.13%. The data are from a study of CD8 T cells in Susac syndrome. Study overall: The Susac syndrome patients were therapy-naive, on corticosteroids, or on intravenous immunoglobulin alone at blood draw.

The patients with Susac syndrome satisfied recently defined diagnostic criteria for either definite or probable disease. Material: CD4+ T cells from PBMCs. This TCR was sampled from a human donor with Susac syndrome.

The chain's CDR3 is CAWSGGQAHNSPLHF. The CDR3, as DNA: TGTGCCTGGAGCGGGGGACAGGCCCATAATTCACCCCTCCACTTT. The gene calls are TRBV30 and TRBJ1-6, with 8 bases aligning to TRBD1. Germline CDR1 is GTSNPN and CDR2 is SVGIG (reference sequence). The CDR3 runs 15 residues. The junction had 6 bases not matched to a gene; V was cut back by 3 bases and J by 5 bases. Drawing the rest from reference TRBV30 and TRBJ1-6, the complete variable domain is SQTIHQWPATLVQPVGSPLSLECTVEGTSNPNLYWYRQAAGRGLQLLFYSVGIGQISSEVPQNLSASRPQDRQFILSSKKLLLSDSGFYLCAWSGGQAHNSPLHFGNGTRLTVT.